Each of the 24 T cell receptor beta chains below was sequenced from the same sample in a study of T cells in localized non-small cell lung cancer. This table comes from immunoSEQ multiplex PCR, and its TCRdb copy is limited to in-frame clones, with some not included. The profile shows 25,000 to 35,000 clones, over 80% of them singletons. Sequences were derived from PBMCs, sampled before any cancer treatment. Receptor source: a man between 35 and 75 years old with stage II lung adenocarcinoma.

V usage is TRBV11-2 and J usage is TRBJ2-7; 8 nucleotides match TRBD2. V dropped 2 bases and J dropped 3; count of bases not matched to a gene: 6. CDR1 and CDR2 from the germline V gene are SGHAT and FQNNGV. The CDR3 loop spans 15 amino acids. The DNA for the CDR3 is TGTGCCAGCAGCTTATTCCGGGGACTAGACTACGAGCAGTACTTC. Its protein product is CASSLFRGLDYEQYF.

The rearrangement uses TRBV12-5 and TRBJ2-2, with D possibly being TRBD2 (6 bases). This CDR3 is built from 15 residues. Germline V gene lookup returns CDR1 LGHNT and CDR2 FRNRAP. V lost 11 bases and J lost 1, with 17 bases in between. The CDR3 is CAGGFGAGNTGELFF. The CDR3 DNA reads as TGTGCTGGGGGGTTCGGGGCGGGGAACACCGGGGAGCTGTTTTTT.

The chain links TRBV27 to TRBJ2-7; D not resolved. Germline loops: CDR1 MNHEY, CDR2 SMNVEV (reference sequence). Between the trimmed V and J ends, which lost 5 bases and 6 bases, there was a span of 11 bases. The CDR3 is made up of 12 amino acids. CDR3 nucleotide sequence: TGTGCCAGCAGTAACAGCCTCCTCGAGCAGTACTTC. Amino acid sequence: CASSNSLLEQYF.

This clone was seen only once. The V gene is TRBV9, the J gene TRBJ2-1; D gene ambiguous. The CDR3 totals 13 residues. Germline-derived CDR1 and CDR2 are SGDLS and YYNGEE. V was shortened by 2 bases and J by 10 bases, with 13 bases between the two germline ends. This CDR3 reads CASSVTWTGEQFF. The CDR3 DNA reads as TGTGCCAGCAGCGTCACCTGGACCGGCGAGCAGTTCTTC. The whole variable domain, filled in from reference TRBV9 and TRBJ2-1, reads DSGVTQTPKHLITATGQRVTLRCSPRSGDLSVYWYQQSLDQGLQFLIQYYNGEERAKGNILERFSAQQFPDLHSELNLSSLELGDSALYFCASSVTWTGEQFFGPGTRLTVL.

The chain is built from TRBV5-4 and TRBJ1-1; 7 bases agree with TRBD1. There are 16 residues in the CDR3. The trim removed 4 bases at V and 5 bases at J, leaving 14 bases unmatched. Germline CDR1 SGHNT, CDR2 YYREEE (reference sequence). The CDR3 bases are TGTGCCAGCAGCCCAGGGGGGCAGGTTAGCGCAACTGAAGCTTTCTTT. Translating it yields CASSPGGQVSATEAFF.

This clone was seen only once. This chain connects TRBV7-9 to TRBJ2-4; D remains unclear. Germline V gives CDR1 SEHNR, CDR2 FQNEAQ (reference sequence). Between the trimmed V and J ends, which lost 7 bases and 16 bases, there was a span of 23 bases. CDR3 size: 13 residues. The CDR3 nucleotides read TGTGCCAGCACGCCCAGCGCGGCGAGCGAGTCTTACTTC. It codes for CASTPSAASESYF.

The chain joins TRBV28 to TRBJ2-1; the D gene is possibly TRBD1 (5 bases). The length of the CDR3 is 15 residues. V was pared by 2 bases and J by 6 bases, with 14 bases between. Germline V lookup: CDR1 MDHEN, CDR2 SYDVKM. The CDR3 reads CASSLQQGWTNEQFF. DNA of the CDR3: TGTGCCAGCAGTTTACAGCAGGGCTGGACCAATGAGCAGTTCTTC.

The chain couples TRBV7-9 to TRBJ2-7; D is perhaps TRBD1 (6 bases). The V end lost 5 bases, the J end lost 0 bases, and 14 bases lay between the germline ends. Germline V lookup: CDR1 SEHNR, CDR2 FQNEAQ (reference sequence). This CDR3 is 15 amino acids long. In DNA, the CDR3 is TGTGCCAGCAGCCATGACAGGCCGACCTCCTACGAGCAGTACTTC. Protein product: CASSHDRPTSYEQYF.

This rearrangement joins TRBV6-5 to TRBJ2-7, with 7 bases matching TRBD1. There are 15 residues in the CDR3. Germline-derived CDR1 and CDR2 are MNHEY and SVGAGI. V lost 2 bases to trimming and J lost 3 bases; unmatched junction nucleotides: 7. The CDR3 loop reads CASSYDGTAFYEQYF. As DNA, the CDR3 is TGTGCCAGCAGTTACGACGGGACAGCCTTCTACGAGCAGTACTTC.

The chain carries TRBV19 and TRBJ2-2; unclear D gene. V lost 6 bases, J lost 5 bases, and 13 bases lay in between. Germline CDR1 is LNHDA and CDR2 is SQIVND (reference sequence). The CDR3 has 14 residues. CDR3 residues: CASRGMIDTGELFF. The CDR3 nucleotides read TGTGCCAGTAGGGGAATGATTGATACCGGGGAGCTGTTTTTT. The variable domain in full, completed from reference TRBV19 and TRBJ2-2, reads DGGITQSPKYLFRKEGQNVTLSCEQNLNHDAMYWYRQDPGQGLRLIYYSQIVNDFQKGDIAEGYSVSREKKESFPLTVTSAQKNPTAFYLCASRGMIDTGELFFGEGSRLTVL.

This sequence joins TRBV9 and TRBJ2-1; D not resolved. Per the germline V gene, CDR1 is SGDLS and CDR2 is YYNGEE. V lost 5 bases and J 4 bases, leaving 13 bases between the germline ends. The CDR3 contains 14 residues. The CDR3 nucleotides are TGTGCCAGCAGTGCCGGGCCCGTGTACAATGAGCAGTTCTTC. The encoded protein is CASSAGPVYNEQFF.

The chain recombines TRBV5-5 with TRBJ2-3; no firm D call. Deletions cut 4 bases from V and 0 bases from J, with 3 bases between. CDR1 and CDR2 from the germline V gene are SGHKS and YYEKEE (reference sequence). There are 12 residues in the CDR3. For the CDR3, the DNA is TGTGCCAGCAGCCCAAGCACAGATACGCAGTATTTT. Its translation: CASSPSTDTQYF.

This chain uses TRBV19 with TRBJ2-2; perhaps D is TRBD1 or TRBD2 (5 bases each). Germline lookup yields CDR1 LNHDA and CDR2 SQIVND (reference sequence). The CDR3 is 17 amino acids. The V and J ends lost 3 bases and 0 bases respectively, with 14 bases between them. The DNA for the CDR3 is TGTGCCAGTAGTATGTGGTACGGGACCGCGAACACCGGGGAGCTGTTTTTT. As protein: CASSMWYGTANTGELFF.

V gene TRBV11-2 combines with J gene TRBJ2-3; D not certain. The V gene's germline CDR1 is SGHAT and CDR2 FQNNGV. The CDR3 is made up of 13 amino acids. The V end lost 11 bases, the J end lost 5 bases, and 17 bases lay between the germline ends. The CDR3 protein is CASGRSLGDTQYF. CDR3 DNA sequence: TGTGCCTCCGGCCGGAGCCTTGGAGATACGCAGTATTTT.

The V and J genes are TRBV7-2 and TRBJ1-2; TRBD1 agrees at 7 bases. The CDR3 totals 15 residues. Germline lookup yields CDR1 SGHTA and CDR2 FQGNSA. The V and J ends lost 0 bases and 2 bases, in that order; junction bases with no gene match: 3. CDR3 sequence (DNA): TGTGCCAGCAGCTTAGCCGGGACAGCGAACTATGGCTACACCTTC. Its protein product is CASSLAGTANYGYTF.

This sequence joins TRBV6-1 and TRBJ1-3; D is ambiguous. Looked up from germline, CDR1 is MNHNS and CDR2 is SASEGT. V lost 3 bases to trimming and J lost 2 bases, with 11 bases between them. The CDR3 spans 15 residues. CDR3 in amino acids: CASSESVGTGNTIYF. CDR3 DNA: TGTGCCAGCAGTGAGTCCGTGGGTACTGGAAACACCATATATTTT.

The chain has TRBV21-1 and TRBJ2-5; TRBD1 reflects the table's D call only, with no check against the DNA. TRBV21-1 is shown as a pseudogene. The CDR3 covers 21 residues. For the CDR3, the DNA is TGTGCCAGCAGCTCGGCAGGGTCTTCATCGGATGGGGCCCCAGGAATTGAGACCCAGTACTTC. Its translation: CASSSAGSSSDGAPGIETQYF.

V and J are TRBV6-5 and TRBJ2-3; TRBD2 matches 10 bases. After removal of 4 bases from V and 4 bases from J, the junction contained 8 bases not matched to a gene. Germline assignment: CDR1 MNHEY and CDR2 SVGAGI. This CDR3 has 16 amino acids. CDR3 loop: CASSSSSGSSSDTQYF. In DNA, the CDR3 is TGTGCCAGCAGTTCGTCTAGCGGGAGCTCATCAGATACGCAGTATTTT.

This rearrangement joins TRBV7-2 to TRBJ1-4; a weak D match, TRBD1 (6 bases). CDR3 length: 13 residues. V was cut by 6 bases and J by 5 bases, with 10 bases left in between. Germline CDR1 and CDR2: SGHTA and FQGNSA. The CDR3 is CASRFTGNEKLFF. For the CDR3, the DNA is TGTGCCAGCAGGTTCACAGGGAATGAAAAACTGTTTTTT. Together with reference TRBV7-2 and TRBJ1-4, the CDR3 gives the full variable domain: GAGVSQSPSNKVTEKGKDVELRCDPISGHTALYWYRQSLGQGLEFLIYFQGNSAPDKSGLPSDRFSAERTGGSVSTLTIQRTQQEDSAVYLCASRFTGNEKLFFGSGTQLSVL.

The chain uses TRBV11-3 and TRBJ2-3; D ambiguous. CDR3 length: 12 residues. Deletions cut 5 bases from V and 6 bases from J, with 9 bases between. The V gene's germline CDR1 is SGHNT and CDR2 YENEEA. CDR3: CASSASGDTQYF. CDR3 coding DNA: TGTGCCAGCAGCGCCTCAGGTGATACGCAGTATTTT.

V gene TRBV18 combines with J gene TRBJ2-7; weak D call: TRBD2 (5 bases). Trimming cost V 4 bases and J 0 bases, with 7 bases left between them. The CDR3 extends over 13 amino acids. Germline assignment: CDR1 KGHSH and CDR2 LQKENI. The CDR3 nucleotides are TGTGCCAGCTCACGGGAGACCTCCTACGAGCAGTACTTC. Translation gives CASSRETSYEQYF.

This chain uses TRBV6-5 with TRBJ2-1; TRBD2 matches at 12 bases. Germline V gene sequence: CDR1 MNHEY, CDR2 SVGAGI. CDR3 size: 14 residues. V shed 5 bases, J shed 13 bases, and the junction held 9 bases outside the gene matches. The CDR3 reads CASSPRTSGVRQFF. Written as DNA, the CDR3 is TGTGCCAGCAGTCCCAGGACTAGCGGGGTACGTCAGTTCTTC.

This sequence joins TRBV19 and TRBJ2-5, with D possibly matching TRBD1 (6 bases). This CDR3 has 15 amino acids. V dropped 5 bases and J dropped 5 bases, with 18 bases sitting between them. CDR1 LNHDA and CDR2 SQIVND come from the germline V gene (reference sequence). CDR3 amino acids: CASSPGTMFWETQYF. CDR3 nucleotides: TGTGCCAGTAGTCCCGGGACAATGTTTTGGGAGACCCAGTACTTC.

The chain carries TRBV6-1 and TRBJ1-1; no firm D call. V lost 2 bases to trimming and J lost 0 bases, with 4 bases between them. Looked up from germline, CDR1 is MNHNS and CDR2 is SASEGT. CDR3 size: 13 residues. The CDR3 spells CASSEMVNTEAFF. CDR3 bases: TGTGCCAGCAGTGAAATGGTGAACACTGAAGCTTTCTTT.